Presented here are 22 T cell receptor beta chains from one specimen sequenced in a study of cytomegalovirus exposure and HLA in healthy donors. Primers: 60 Vbeta forward and 13 Jbeta reverse. Assay used: immunoSEQ multiplex PCR; TCRdb lists only in-frame clones, some missing. The table records under 200,000 clones, roughly an eighth of them present only once. Sequencing input: PBMCs. The receptor source for this set is a middle-aged man in good health and CMV-seropositive.

This clone was seen a few times. This chain connects TRBV18 to TRBJ2-7; D not resolved. Germline loops: CDR1 KGHSH, CDR2 LQKENI. V was trimmed by 3 bases and J by 3 bases, leaving 9 bases between them. The CDR3 length is 13 residues. The CDR3 coding sequence is TGTGCCAGCTCACCTACGCCAGACTACGAGCAGTACTTC. As protein: CASSPTPDYEQYF.

The chain is built from TRBV6-6 and TRBJ1-5, with D hard to call. This CDR3 has 13 amino acids. The V gene's germline CDR1 is MNHNY and CDR2 SVGAGI (reference sequence). Trimming stripped 7 bases from V and 4 bases from J, with 11 bases between. The CDR3 spells CASTPTVNQPQHF. In DNA, the CDR3 is TGTGCCAGCACCCCCACAGTTAATCAGCCCCAGCATTTT.

The chain recombines TRBV6-5 with TRBJ1-1; D is undetermined. CDR1 is MNHEY, CDR2 SVGAGI, per germline. The CDR3 contains 11 residues. V was pared by 7 bases and J by 7 bases, with 10 bases between. The CDR3 spells CASIRTSEAFF. The CDR3 DNA reads TGTGCCAGCATACGAACAAGTGAAGCTTTCTTT.

There are a few counts of this clone. The rearrangement joins TRBV5-8 to TRBJ2-7; 9 bases align to TRBD1. The CDR3 is made up of 15 amino acids. CDR1 and CDR2 from the germline V gene are SGHTS and YDEGEE. The V and J ends lost 4 bases and 5 bases, in that order; junction bases with no gene match: 10. CDR3 amino acids: CASSDNRDRDNEQYF. DNA of the CDR3: TGTGCCAGCAGCGACAACCGGGACAGGGATAACGAGCAGTACTTC.

The chain links TRBV9 to TRBJ1-1; perhaps TRBD1 as D (5 bases). The CDR3 has 15 amino acids. Trimming shortened V by 0 bases and J by 5 bases, and 14 bases separated the two germline ends. The germline CDR1 and CDR2 sequences are SGDLS and YYNGEE. The CDR3: CASSVGWGGSTEAFF. DNA of the CDR3: TGTGCCAGCAGCGTAGGGTGGGGGGGTAGTACTGAAGCTTTCTTT.

This clone was counted only a few times. The chain combines TRBV7-2 with TRBJ1-1; D remains ambiguous. Germline V gene lookup returns CDR1 SGHTA and CDR2 FQGNSA. The CDR3 consists of 14 residues. The V gene lost 7 bases and the J gene lost 1 base, with 13 bases spanning the gap. In DNA, the CDR3 is TGTGCCAGCAACTACCGAGGTGGGAACACTGAAGCTTTCTTT. Translation: CASNYRGGNTEAFF.

This clone was observed a few times. CDR3 in amino acids: CASSFRGVWDQPQHF. In DNA form, the CDR3 reads TGTGCCAGCAGCTTTCGGGGGGTCTGGGATCAGCCCCAGCATTTT. The genes are TRBV5-6 and TRBJ1-5; weak D call: TRBD1 (5 bases). The CDR3 sequence is 15 residues long. Trimming took 2 bases from V and 5 from J, leaving 14 bases between them. Per the germline V gene, CDR1 is SGHDT and CDR2 is YYEEEE.

This clone occurred a few times. V and J are TRBV6-1 and TRBJ1-5; the D gene is possibly TRBD1 (6 bases). CDR3 length: 13 residues. The germline CDR1 and CDR2 sequences are MNHNS and SASEGT. V shed 7 bases and J shed 3 bases, with 10 bases lying between them. The CDR3 nucleotides read TGTGCCAGCAAACAGGGAAACAATCAGCCCCAGCATTTT. This encodes CASKQGNNQPQHF.

Only a few counts were recorded for this clone. This rearrangement joins TRBV7-9 to TRBJ1-2, with a weak D call TRBD1 (5 bases). The V end lost 1 base, the J end lost 0 bases, and 12 bases lay between the germline ends. CDR3 length: 16 amino acids. The germline V gene has CDR1 SEHNR and CDR2 FQNEAQ (reference sequence). This chain's CDR3 is CASSLGGHFTNYGYTF. The CDR3 nucleotides are TGTGCCAGCAGCTTAGGGGGCCACTTCACTAACTATGGCTACACCTTC.

This chain joins TRBV15 and TRBJ2-4; weak D call: TRBD2 (6 bases). CDR3 length: 17 amino acids. CDR1 and CDR2 (germline): LNHNV, YYDKDF (reference sequence). V lost 3 bases and J lost 1, with 16 bases in between. The CDR3, as DNA: TGTGCCACCAGCAGGGTTCCCCTCGGAGGGGCCAAAAACATTCAGTACTTC. This encodes CATSRVPLGGAKNIQYF.

As to this clone: The junction differs from germline at one of its ends, possibly a read error. This rearrangement joins TRBV27 to TRBJ2-7; 11 bases align to TRBD2. The CDR3 sequence is 15 residues long. Germline CDR1 and CDR2: MNHEY and SMNVEV (reference sequence). The CDR3 protein is CASTIAGGHSYEQYF. In nucleotides, the CDR3 is TGTGCTAGCACCATAGCGGGGGGGCACTCCTACGAGCAGTACTTC.

This clone was detected a few times. The rearrangement joins TRBV9 to TRBJ2-5; 7 positions match TRBD1. Trimming removed 4 bases from V and 2 bases from J; junction bases left unmatched: 8. From germline, CDR1 is SGDLS and CDR2 YYNGEE. This CDR3 region has 15 residues. The CDR3 bases are TGTGCCAGCAGCAATTCCGGGACAGCTCAAGAGACCCAGTACTTC. Protein: CASSNSGTAQETQYF.

This clone was detected only a few times. One junction end disagrees with the germline gene, perhaps due to a read error. This rearrangement joins TRBV28 to TRBJ1-3; D remains unclear. CDR3 length equals 14 residues. Looked up from germline, CDR1 is MDHEN and CDR2 is SYDVKM. CDR3 sequence: CASRSPGTGNTIYF. For the CDR3, the DNA is TGTGCCAGCAGATCCCCGGGAACTGGGAACACCATATATTTT.

The V and J genes are TRBV2 and TRBJ2-3, with D possibly TRBD2 on 5 matching bases. V shed 5 bases and J shed 4 bases, with 10 bases lying between them. The CDR3 covers 13 residues. Germline V gene sequence: CDR1 SNHLY, CDR2 FYNNEI. CDR3 nucleotides: TGTGCCAGCAGTTACCGGGGTTCAGATACGCAGTATTTT. It is translated as CASSYRGSDTQYF.

The rearrangement joins TRBV2 to TRBJ1-1; D is possibly TRBD1 (5 bases). The germline CDR1 and CDR2 sequences are SNHLY and FYNNEI. CDR3 size: 15 residues. Trimming shortened V by 1 base and J by 0 bases, and 9 bases separated the two germline ends. In DNA, the CDR3 is TGTGCCAGCAGTGAAGGAGTAGGGGTGAACACTGAAGCTTTCTTT. It encodes CASSEGVGVNTEAFF.

CDR3 sequence reads: CATRSLEGATGELFF. CDR3 in DNA: TGTGCCACCAGGAGTTTAGAAGGAGCGACCGGGGAGCTGTTTTTT. The genes are TRBV15 and TRBJ2-2; unclear D gene. Germline values: CDR1 LNHNV, CDR2 YYDKDF (reference sequence). The CDR3 has 15 residues. V lost 6 bases to trimming and J lost 5 bases, with 16 bases between them.

This clone was counted a few times. The CDR3 here is CASNDQAQFNQPQHF. The CDR3 nucleotides are TGTGCCAGCAATGATCAGGCACAGTTTAATCAGCCCCAGCATTTT. The V and J genes are TRBV2 and TRBJ1-5; no clear D gene. The CDR3 totals 15 residues. Trimming pared 7 bases from V and 4 bases from J, leaving 17 bases between. Germline-derived CDR1 and CDR2 are SNHLY and FYNNEI.

The chain has TRBV6-5 and TRBJ2-5, with 10 bases matching TRBD2. The trim removed 0 bases at V and 7 bases at J, leaving 5 bases unmatched. CDR3 size: 15 residues. CDR1 MNHEY and CDR2 SVGAGI come from the germline V gene. The CDR3 is CASSYSTPSGGTQYF. The CDR3 region has the DNA TGTGCCAGCAGTTACTCGACACCTAGCGGGGGGACCCAGTACTTC.

The chain recombines TRBV29-1 with TRBJ2-7, with 11 bases that match TRBD1. CDR3 size: 16 residues. The germline V gene has CDR1 SQVTM and CDR2 ANQGSEA. Trimming at V came to 0 bases and at J to 2 bases, leaving 6 bases not matched to a gene. The CDR3 reads CSVEERPGQGAYEQYF. CDR3 in DNA: TGCAGCGTTGAAGAAAGACCGGGACAGGGGGCCTACGAGCAGTACTTC.

This rearrangement joins TRBV7-8 to TRBJ1-5, with 8 bases identical to TRBD1. CDR1 is SGHVS, CDR2 FQNEAQ, per germline. Unmatched junction bases numbered 6, after V lost 5 bases and J lost 6 bases. The CDR3 loop spans 14 amino acids. The CDR3 bases are TGTGCCAGCAGCCGATCAGGGGGCTCTCAGCCCCAGCATTTT. Its protein product is CASSRSGGSQPQHF.

The chain carries TRBV6-6 and TRBJ1-3; D is unresolved. Trimming cost V 6 bases and J 8 bases, with 11 bases left between them. Germline CDR1 is MNHNY and CDR2 is SVGAGI (reference sequence). The CDR3 totals 12 residues. The CDR3 sequence: CASSSDWDTIYF. The CDR3 DNA is TGTGCCAGCAGCTCGGACTGGGACACCATATATTTT.

The chain employs TRBV11-2 and TRBJ2-1; 12 nucleotides match TRBD2. This CDR3 comprises 18 residues. Germline loops: CDR1 SGHAT, CDR2 FQNNGV. Unmatched junction bases numbered 8, after V lost 1 base and J lost 4 bases. The CDR3 nucleotides read TGTGCCAGCAGCTTAGGTCTAGCGGGGGGGCCGGGATACAATGAGCAGTTCTTC. Its translation is CASSLGLAGGPGYNEQFF.